Listed below are T cell receptor beta chains from one sample, sequenced in a study of OX40 agonist ivuxolimab in advanced cancers. Some clones are missing from TCRdb's copy, which holds only in-frame ones; the method was immunoSEQ multiplex PCR. The sample includes some 86,000 clones, more than 90% of them seen just once. This material consisted of CD4+ or CD8+ T cells sorted from blood, taken in a trial of the OX40 agonist ivuxolimab. These receptors all stem from an adult with an advanced solid tumor such as melanoma, head and neck, liver or kidney cancer. CDR3s include the opening cysteine and the closing phenylalanine or tryptophan. D genes are given only for firm matches. Not every row has a clone size; where given, it reads once, few, many or a size class.

j_call,v_call,clone_size,d_call,cdr3_nt,cdr3_aa
TRBJ2-4,TRBV12-5,NA,TRBD1,TGTGCTAGTGGTTTGGGGACAGGGGTGCACATTCAGTACTTC,CASGLGTGVHIQYF
TRBJ2-3,TRBV27,NA,NA,TGTGCCAGCAGTTTCGCAGGGGCTAAATCGTATGATACGCAGTATTTT,CASSFAGAKSYDTQYF
TRBJ2-3,TRBV11-3,NA,TRBD2,TGTGCCAGCAGCCCCGGGACTAGCGGTTTCACAGATACGCAGTATTTT,CASSPGTSGFTDTQYF
TRBJ2-7,TRBV2,NA,TRBD1,TGTGCCAGCAGTGTCCCGGGACAGGGAGCCTACGAGCAGTACTTC,CASSVPGQGAYEQYF
TRBJ2-7,TRBV5-4,NA,TRBD1,TGTGCCAGCAGCTTGGTCGGACAGGGGTCCTACGAGCAGTACTTC,CASSLVGQGSYEQYF
TRBJ2-3,TRBV7-3,NA,TRBD2,TGTGCCAGCAGCCCGGGACTAGCGGGAAGCACAGATACGCAGTATTTT,CASSPGLAGSTDTQYF
TRBJ1-1,TRBV6-1,few,NA,TGTGCCAGCAGTGACGGGCCGGTGAACACTGAAGCTTTCTTT,CASSDGPVNTEAFF
TRBJ1-1,TRBV6-1,NA,NA,TGTGCCAGCATGGCCACAGGGAGAGCTTTCTTT,CASMATGRAFF
TRBJ2-7,TRBV9,NA,TRBD2,TGTGCCAGCAGCGTAGGGCTAGCGGGTGGAATGGAGCAGTACTTC,CASSVGLAGGMEQYF
TRBJ2-5,TRBV27,NA,NA,TGTGCCAGCAGTTTAGGGGGGGCTTTGGGAGAGACCCAGTACTTC,CASSLGGALGETQYF
TRBJ2-7,TRBV2,NA,TRBD1,TGTGCCAGCACGGGACAGGCACCATACGAGCAGTACTTC,CASTGQAPYEQYF
TRBJ1-1,TRBV6-1,NA,TRBD1,TGTGCCAGCAGTCTACAGGGGGGCACTGAAGCTTTCTTT,CASSLQGGTEAFF
TRBJ2-3,TRBV5-6,NA,TRBD1,TGTGCCAGCAGCTCTTCCCAGACAGGGGTCACAGATACGCAGTATTTT,CASSSSQTGVTDTQYF
TRBJ2-7,TRBV6-5,NA,NA,TGTGCCAGCAGCCATACAGCTGGGGACTACGAGCAGTACTTC,CASSHTAGDYEQYF
TRBJ2-1,TRBV5-1,NA,TRBD2,TGCGCCAGCCGGCCATTAAGCGGGAGTATAGGAAATGAGCAGTTCTTC,CASRPLSGSIGNEQFF
TRBJ2-7,TRBV5-5,NA,TRBD2,TGTGCCAGCAGCTCCGGCCTTTCTAGCGGGGTCCGCTACGAGCAGTACTTC,CASSSGLSSGVRYEQYF
TRBJ2-3,TRBV9,NA,NA,TGTGCCAGCAGCCAGCGCACAGGCAGTAACACAGATACGCAGTATTTT,CASSQRTGSNTDTQYF
TRBJ1-5,TRBV10-3,few,NA,TGTGCCATCAGTGCGACAAGCAATCAGCCCCAGCATTTT,CAISATSNQPQHF
TRBJ2-1,TRBV10-3,NA,TRBD2,TGTGCCGCCCGTGAGACTAGCGGGAGAAATGAGCAGTTCTTC,CAARETSGRNEQFF
TRBJ2-7,TRBV7-3,NA,TRBD2,TGTGCCAGCAGCTTAGAGGGGCAGGGACTAGCGGGAGGGTGCGACGAGCAGTACTTC,CASSLEGQGLAGGCDEQYF
TRBJ2-2,TRBV9,NA,TRBD1,TGTGCCAGCAGCGATAAACAGGGGCTAGGGATCGGGGAGCTGTTTTTT,CASSDKQGLGIGELFF
TRBJ2-5,TRBV6-5,once,TRBD1,TGTGCCAGCAGTCAAGACAGGGGGAGCCAAGAGACCCAGTACTTC,CASSQDRGSQETQYF
TRBJ2-3,TRBV18,NA,NA,TGTGCCAGCTCACCAACGGAAGATACGCAGTATTTT,CASSPTEDTQYF